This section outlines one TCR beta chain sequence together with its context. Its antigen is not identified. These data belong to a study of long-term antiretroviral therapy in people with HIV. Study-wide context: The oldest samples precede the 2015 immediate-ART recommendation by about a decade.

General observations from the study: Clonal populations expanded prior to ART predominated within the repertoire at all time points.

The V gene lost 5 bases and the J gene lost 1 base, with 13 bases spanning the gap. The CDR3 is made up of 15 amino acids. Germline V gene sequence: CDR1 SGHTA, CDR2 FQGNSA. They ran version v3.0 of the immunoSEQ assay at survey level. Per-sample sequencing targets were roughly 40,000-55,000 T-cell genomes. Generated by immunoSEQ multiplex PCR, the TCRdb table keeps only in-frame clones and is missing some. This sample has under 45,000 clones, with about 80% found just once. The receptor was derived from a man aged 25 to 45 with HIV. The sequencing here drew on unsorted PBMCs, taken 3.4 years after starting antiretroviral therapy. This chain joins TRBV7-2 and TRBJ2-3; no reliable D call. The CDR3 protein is CASSPVGAGTDTQYF. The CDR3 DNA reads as TGTGCCAGCAGCCCAGTAGGTGCTGGCACAGATACGCAGTATTTT.